This T cell receptor beta chain was captured in a study of T cells in Graves' hyperthyroidism and ophthalmopathy. This CDR3 spans 11 amino acids. Germline V gives CDR1 ENHRY, CDR2 SYGVKD. Trimming shortened V by 3 bases and J by 7 bases, and 7 bases separated the two germline ends. Regions amplified from RNA transcripts were the TCR beta CDR3 regions. The HTBI primer set served for first-round RT-PCR of the TCR CDR3. TCRdb redid the calling of the multiplex PCR reads with MiXCR, one entry per CDR3 protein. The data show about 210,000 distinct CDR3 sequences, 15% to 20% seen once. This clonotype was detected ten times or more.

The source of this sequence is a man over 45 with Graves' hyperthyroidism. Sequencing used blood. This rearrangement joins TRBV10-3 to TRBJ2-7; no clear D. This CDR3 reads CAISDPKEQYF. The CDR3 region has the DNA TGTGCCATCAGTGACCCGAAGGAGCAGTACTTC.